The rows below give T cell receptor beta chains drawn from one sample of a study of cytomegalovirus exposure and HLA in healthy donors. Profiling relied on immunoSEQ multiplex PCR, and the TCRdb table lists in-frame clones only, not all of them. Counted here are fewer than 250,000 clones, approximately 78% occurring once; the ten biggest clones make up about 3.1%. Material for sequencing was PBMCs. The receptor source for this set is a man aged 30-40 years in good health and CMV-seronegative. The CDR3 runs from the conserved cysteine through the conserved F or W. D genes are given only for firm matches. The listing skips clone size in some rows; elsewhere it reads once, few, many or a size class.

J gene: TRBJ1-2; clone size: NA; D gene: TRBD1; V gene: TRBV5-1; CDR3 protein: CASSPGQGDYGYTF; CDR3 DNA: TGCGCCAGCAGCCCCGGACAGGGGGACTATGGCTACACCTTC
J gene: TRBJ1-2; clone size: few; D gene: TRBD1; V gene: TRBV27; CDR3 protein: CASSSTPGQGSYGYTF; CDR3 DNA: TGTGCCAGCAGTTCGACTCCGGGACAGGGGTCCTATGGCTACACCTTC
J gene: TRBJ2-1; clone size: NA; D gene: NA; V gene: TRBV27; CDR3 protein: CASSPEGGLYNEQFF; CDR3 DNA: TGTGCCAGCAGCCCCGAGGGGGGGTTATACAATGAGCAGTTCTTC
J gene: TRBJ2-3; clone size: NA; D gene: NA; V gene: TRBV28; CDR3 protein: CASSPRLGTDTQYF; CDR3 DNA: TGTGCCAGCAGCCCTAGACTAGGCACAGATACGCAGTATTTT
J gene: TRBJ1-1; clone size: few; D gene: NA; V gene: TRBV9; CDR3 protein: CASSVSLDTEAFF; CDR3 DNA: TGTGCCAGCAGCGTATCCCTAGACACTGAAGCTTTCTTT
J gene: TRBJ1-1; clone size: once; D gene: NA; V gene: TRBV21-1; CDR3 protein: CASSKSKSNTEAFF; CDR3 DNA: TGTGCCAGCAGCAAGTCCAAATCGAACACTGAAGCTTTCTTT
J gene: TRBJ1-1; clone size: NA; D gene: NA; V gene: TRBV6-1; CDR3 protein: CASSELWGGNTEAFF; CDR3 DNA: TGTGCCAGCAGTGAATTGTGGGGCGGGAACACTGAAGCTTTCTTT
J gene: TRBJ2-7; clone size: NA; D gene: NA; V gene: TRBV7-7; CDR3 protein: CASSPGGGGRDEQYF; CDR3 DNA: TGTGCTAGCAGCCCCGGGGGAGGGGGGAGGGACGAGCAGTACTTC
J gene: TRBJ2-6; clone size: once; D gene: NA; V gene: TRBV5-1; CDR3 protein: CASSGGTLRRGANVLTF; CDR3 DNA: TGCGCCAGCAGCGGGGGGACGTTAAGGAGAGGGGCCAACGTCCTGACTTTC
J gene: TRBJ1-1; clone size: NA; D gene: TRBD1; V gene: TRBV29-1; CDR3 protein: CSVERTGFGTEAFF; CDR3 DNA: TGCAGCGTTGAAAGGACAGGGTTTGGGACTGAAGCTTTCTTT
J gene: TRBJ1-5; clone size: NA; D gene: NA; V gene: TRBV6-5; CDR3 protein: CASSTQASLWPQHF; CDR3 DNA: TGTGCCAGCAGCACGCAGGCTTCCCTATGGCCCCAGCATTTT
J gene: TRBJ2-1; clone size: NA; D gene: TRBD2; V gene: TRBV5-1; CDR3 protein: CASSLGTSGGDEQFF; CDR3 DNA: TGCGCCAGCAGCTTGGGGACTAGCGGGGGGGATGAGCAGTTCTTC
J gene: TRBJ2-2; clone size: once; D gene: NA; V gene: TRBV7-6; CDR3 protein: CASSLATLQGLIGELFF; CDR3 DNA: TGTGCCAGCAGCTTAGCTACTCTACAGGGTCTCATCGGGGAGCTGTTTTTT
J gene: TRBJ2-7; clone size: NA; D gene: TRBD2; V gene: TRBV4-1; CDR3 protein: CASSQASGAYEQYF; CDR3 DNA: TGCGCCAGCAGCCAAGCCAGCGGGGCCTACGAGCAGTACTTC
J gene: TRBJ2-3; clone size: NA; D gene: TRBD2; V gene: TRBV9; CDR3 protein: CASSAETSGGIWYF; CDR3 DNA: TGTGCCAGCAGCGCGGAGACTAGCGGGGGAATATGGTATTTT
J gene: TRBJ2-5; clone size: NA; D gene: TRBD1; V gene: TRBV5-1; CDR3 protein: CASSLWGRQGTEETQYF; CDR3 DNA: TGCGCCAGCAGCTTGTGGGGTCGACAGGGGACCGAAGAGACCCAGTACTTC
J gene: TRBJ2-5; clone size: few; D gene: NA; V gene: TRBV4-1; CDR3 protein: CASSQAQQETQYF; CDR3 DNA: TGCGCCAGCAGCCAAGCCCAACAAGAGACCCAGTACTTC
J gene: TRBJ2-2; clone size: NA; D gene: NA; V gene: TRBV28; CDR3 protein: CASSLWATETGELFF; CDR3 DNA: TGTGCCAGCAGCTTATGGGCAACAGAAACCGGGGAGCTGTTTTTT
J gene: TRBJ2-1; clone size: NA; D gene: NA; V gene: TRBV7-8; CDR3 protein: CASSAQFLGGEQFF; CDR3 DNA: TGTGCCAGCAGCGCCCAATTCCTCGGAGGTGAGCAGTTCTTC
J gene: TRBJ2-2; clone size: NA; D gene: TRBD1; V gene: TRBV5-1; CDR3 protein: CASSPGTGVYTGELFF; CDR3 DNA: TGCGCCAGCAGCCCTGGGACAGGGGTTTACACCGGGGAGCTGTTTTTT
J gene: TRBJ1-5; clone size: NA; D gene: NA; V gene: TRBV6-6; CDR3 protein: CASGGTQPQHF; CDR3 DNA: TGTGCCAGCGGGGGGACTCAGCCCCAGCATTTT
J gene: TRBJ1-2; clone size: NA; D gene: TRBD1; V gene: TRBV6-5; CDR3 protein: CASSYFTGGEGGYTF; CDR3 DNA: TGTGCCAGCAGTTACTTCACAGGGGGCGAAGGTGGCTACACCTTC
J gene: TRBJ1-5; clone size: NA; D gene: NA; V gene: TRBV5-1; CDR3 protein: CASSLRGDQPQHF; CDR3 DNA: TGCGCCAGCAGCTTACGGGGGGATCAGCCCCAGCATTTT
J gene: TRBJ1-5; clone size: NA; D gene: TRBD1; V gene: TRBV6-1; CDR3 protein: CASNDRANNQPQHF; CDR3 DNA: TGTGCCAGCAATGACAGGGCCAACAATCAGCCCCAGCATTTT
J gene: TRBJ2-3; clone size: NA; D gene: TRBD2; V gene: TRBV5-1; CDR3 protein: CASSLTSGLLTDTQYF; CDR3 DNA: TGCGCCAGCAGCTTGACTAGCGGGTTACTCACAGATACGCAGTATTTT
J gene: TRBJ1-2; clone size: NA; D gene: NA; V gene: TRBV28; CDR3 protein: CASSLLGGYGYTF; CDR3 DNA: TGTGCCAGCAGTTTGCTGGGGGGCTATGGCTACACCTTC